This T cell receptor beta chain derives from a study of blood T cell repertoires in COVID-19. About the study: COVID-19 samples from acute and convalescent phases originated in the United States, Italy and Spain. PBMCs, B-cell-depleted T cells, or T cells were the source of the cDNA or gDNA that made up the material.

The method was immunoSEQ multiplex PCR; TCRdb's version includes in-frame clones alone and lacks a portion of them. The profile shows 30,000 to 50,000 clones, roughly 85% of them singletons. The sequencing sample was made of peripheral blood. This TCR was recovered from a human donor in a cohort sampled during active COVID-19.

Here the CDR3 DNA reads TGTGCCAGCTCACAAACAGGGGGAGTCACTGAAGCTTTCTTT. It translates to CASSQTGGVTEAFF. V and J are TRBV18 and TRBJ1-1, with TRBD1 identical over 8 bases. This CDR3 has 14 amino acids. The germline V gene encodes CDR1 KGHSH and CDR2 LQKENI. V gave up 4 bases and J gave up 4 bases; unmatched junction bases: 5.